Reported below is one TCR beta chain. This sample was taken from a study of T cell responses to AZD1222 COVID-19 vaccine. Method: immunoSEQ multiplex PCR; TCRdb's copy keeps in-frame clones and lacks some. This table holds approximately 110,000 clones, approximately 85% found once. Germline V CDR1 and CDR2: SGHTA, FQGNSA. V lost 4 bases and J lost 4, with 17 bases in between. The length of the CDR3 is 15 residues. The chain links TRBV7-2 to TRBJ2-7, with D possibly called TRBD1 or TRBD2 (5 bases each). This material consisted of peripheral blood, taken on day 0 of AZD1222 vaccination. The sequence was collected from an adult in good health. This chain's CDR3 is CASSSTGDGVYEQYF. The CDR3 coding sequence is TGTGCCAGCAGCTCGACCGGGGACGGGGTATACGAGCAGTACTTC.